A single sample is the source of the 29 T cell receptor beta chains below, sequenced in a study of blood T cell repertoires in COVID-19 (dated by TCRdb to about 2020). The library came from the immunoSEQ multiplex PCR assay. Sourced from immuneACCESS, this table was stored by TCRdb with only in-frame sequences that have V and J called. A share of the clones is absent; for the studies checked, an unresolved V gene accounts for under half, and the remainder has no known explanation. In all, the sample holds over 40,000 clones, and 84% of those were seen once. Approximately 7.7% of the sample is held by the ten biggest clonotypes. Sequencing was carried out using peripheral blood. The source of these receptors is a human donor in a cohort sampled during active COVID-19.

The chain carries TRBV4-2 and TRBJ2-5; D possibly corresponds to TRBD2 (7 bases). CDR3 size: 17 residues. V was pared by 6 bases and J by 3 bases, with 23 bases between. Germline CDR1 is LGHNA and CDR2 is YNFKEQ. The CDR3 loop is CASRPTRGRAVKETQYF. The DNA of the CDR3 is TGTGCCAGCAGACCCACGAGGGGGAGGGCCGTAAAAGAGACCCAGTACTTC.

DNA of the CDR3: TGTGCCAGCAGCCAAGAACTACAGGGGTTGGGTGAAGCTTTCTTT. The encoded protein is CASSQELQGLGEAFF. The V and J genes are TRBV4-2 and TRBJ1-1, with 7 positions matching TRBD1. Losses at the gene ends were 0 bases for V and 7 bases for J; bases not matched to a gene: 8. CDR1 is LGHNA, CDR2 YNFKEQ, per germline. This CDR3 has 15 amino acids.

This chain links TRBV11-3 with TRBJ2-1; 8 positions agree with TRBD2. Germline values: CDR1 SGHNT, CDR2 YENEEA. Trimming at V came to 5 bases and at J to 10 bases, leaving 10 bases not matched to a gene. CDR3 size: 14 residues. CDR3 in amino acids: CASSPTSGSLEQFF. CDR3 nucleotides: TGTGCCAGCAGCCCCACTAGCGGTTCGTTAGAGCAGTTCTTC.

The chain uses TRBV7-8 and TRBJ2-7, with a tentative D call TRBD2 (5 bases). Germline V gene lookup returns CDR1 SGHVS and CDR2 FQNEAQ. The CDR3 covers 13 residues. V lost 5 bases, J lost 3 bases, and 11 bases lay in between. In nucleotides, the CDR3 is TGTGCCAGCAGCCCGCGGACTCGCTACGAGCAGTACTTC. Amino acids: CASSPRTRYEQYF. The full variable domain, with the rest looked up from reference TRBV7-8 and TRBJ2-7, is GAGVSQSPRYKVAKRGQDVALRCDPISGHVSLFWYQQALGQGPEFLTYFQNEAQLDKSGLPSDRFFAERPEGSVSTLKIQRTQQEDSAVYLCASSPRTRYEQYFGPGTRLTVT.

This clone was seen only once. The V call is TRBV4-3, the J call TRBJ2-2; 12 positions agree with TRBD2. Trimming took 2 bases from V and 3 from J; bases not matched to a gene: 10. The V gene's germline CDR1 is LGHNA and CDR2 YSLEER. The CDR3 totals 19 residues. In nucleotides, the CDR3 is TGCGCCAGCAGCCAAAGCCGGGCTAGCGGGAGGGTTGACACCGGGGAGCTGTTTTTT. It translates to CASSQSRASGRVDTGELFF.

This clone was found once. The CDR3 nucleotides are TGCGCCAGCAGCTTGTTCAGGGCAGAGGTTGAGCAGTTCTTC. Its translation is CASSLFRAEVEQFF. The chain carries TRBV5-1 and TRBJ2-1, with D perhaps TRBD1 (5 bases). The CDR3 covers 14 residues. Deletions cut 1 base from V and 9 bases from J, with 14 bases between. Germline-derived CDR1 and CDR2 are SGHRS and YFSETQ.

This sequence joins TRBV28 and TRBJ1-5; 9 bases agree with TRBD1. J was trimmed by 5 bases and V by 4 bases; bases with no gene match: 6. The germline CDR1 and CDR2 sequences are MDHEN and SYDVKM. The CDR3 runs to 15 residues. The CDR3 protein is CASSSGQGRHQPQHF. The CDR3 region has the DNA TGTGCCAGCAGTTCGGGACAGGGAAGGCATCAGCCCCAGCATTTT.

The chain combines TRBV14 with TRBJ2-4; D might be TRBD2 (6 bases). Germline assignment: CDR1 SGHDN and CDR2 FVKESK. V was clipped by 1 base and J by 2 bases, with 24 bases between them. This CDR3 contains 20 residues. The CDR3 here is CASSQGGVLGEGLTKNIQYF. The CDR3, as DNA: TGTGCCAGCAGCCAAGGGGGGGTCTTGGGTGAAGGCTTGACCAAAAACATTCAGTACTTC.

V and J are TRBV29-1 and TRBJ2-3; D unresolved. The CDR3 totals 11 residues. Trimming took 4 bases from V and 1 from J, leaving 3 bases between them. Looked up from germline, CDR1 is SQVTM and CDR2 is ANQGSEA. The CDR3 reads CSVGGTDTQYF. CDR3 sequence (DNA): TGCAGCGTTGGAGGCACAGATACGCAGTATTTT.

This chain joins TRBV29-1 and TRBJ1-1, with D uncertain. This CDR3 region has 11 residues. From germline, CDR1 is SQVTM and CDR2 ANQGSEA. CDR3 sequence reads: CNVYVNTEAFF. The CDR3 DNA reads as TGCAACGTATATGTGAACACTGAAGCTTTCTTT.

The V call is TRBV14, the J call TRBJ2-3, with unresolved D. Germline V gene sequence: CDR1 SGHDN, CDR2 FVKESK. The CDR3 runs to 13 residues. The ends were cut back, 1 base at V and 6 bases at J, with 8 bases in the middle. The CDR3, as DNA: TGTGCCAGCAGCCAAGTTCAATTTGATACGCAGTATTTT. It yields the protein CASSQVQFDTQYF.

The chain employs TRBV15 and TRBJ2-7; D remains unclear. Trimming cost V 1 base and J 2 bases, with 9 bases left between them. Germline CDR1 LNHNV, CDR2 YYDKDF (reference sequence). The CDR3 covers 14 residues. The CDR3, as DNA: TGTGCCACCAGCAGAGGGGCCTTTACCTACGAGCAGTACTTC. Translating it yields CATSRGAFTYEQYF.

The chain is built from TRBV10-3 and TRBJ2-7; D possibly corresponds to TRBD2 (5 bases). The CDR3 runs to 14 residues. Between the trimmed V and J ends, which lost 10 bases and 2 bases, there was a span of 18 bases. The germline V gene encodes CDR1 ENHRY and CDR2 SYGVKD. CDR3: CATQGSGATYEQYF. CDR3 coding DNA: TGTGCCACCCAAGGGAGCGGAGCCACCTACGAGCAGTACTTC.

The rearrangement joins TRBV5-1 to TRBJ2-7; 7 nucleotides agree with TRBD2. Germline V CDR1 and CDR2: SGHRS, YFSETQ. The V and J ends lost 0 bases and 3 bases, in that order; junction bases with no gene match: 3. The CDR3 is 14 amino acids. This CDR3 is CASSLGGSGYEQYF. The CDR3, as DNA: TGCGCCAGCAGCTTGGGCGGGAGTGGCTACGAGCAGTACTTC.

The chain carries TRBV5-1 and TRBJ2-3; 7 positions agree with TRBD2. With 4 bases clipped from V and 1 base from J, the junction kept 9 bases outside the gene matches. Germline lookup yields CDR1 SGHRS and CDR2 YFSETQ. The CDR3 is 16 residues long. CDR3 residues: CASSTRVGGGTDTQYF. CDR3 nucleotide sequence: TGCGCCAGCAGCACCAGAGTGGGAGGGGGCACAGATACGCAGTATTTT.

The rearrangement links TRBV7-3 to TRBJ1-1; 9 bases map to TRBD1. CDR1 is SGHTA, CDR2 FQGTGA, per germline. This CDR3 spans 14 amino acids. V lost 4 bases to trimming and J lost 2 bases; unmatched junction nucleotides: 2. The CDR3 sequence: CASSSTGGNTEAFF. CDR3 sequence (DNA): TGTGCCAGCAGCTCGACAGGGGGAAACACTGAAGCTTTCTTT.

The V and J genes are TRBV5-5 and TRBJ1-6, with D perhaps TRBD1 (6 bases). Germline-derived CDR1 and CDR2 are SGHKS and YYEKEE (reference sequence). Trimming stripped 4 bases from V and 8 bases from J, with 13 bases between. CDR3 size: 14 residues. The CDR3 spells CASSHDRTDSPLHF. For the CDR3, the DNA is TGTGCCAGCAGCCACGACAGGACCGATTCACCCCTCCACTTT.

The CDR3 is CATSSGRSLHTDTQYF. CDR3 coding DNA: TGTGCCACCAGTTCCGGGAGGTCCCTCCACACAGATACGCAGTATTTT. The chain employs TRBV15 and TRBJ2-3, with 7 bases lining up with TRBD2. CDR1 is LNHNV, CDR2 YYDKDF, per germline (reference sequence). The junction had 11 bases not matched to a gene; V was cut back by 6 bases and J by 2 bases. There are 16 residues in the CDR3.

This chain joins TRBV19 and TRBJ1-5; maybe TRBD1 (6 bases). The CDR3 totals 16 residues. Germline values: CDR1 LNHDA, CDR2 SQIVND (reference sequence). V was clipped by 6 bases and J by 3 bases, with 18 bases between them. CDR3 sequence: CASRDPGQGTNQPQHF. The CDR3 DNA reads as TGTGCCAGTAGGGACCCCGGGCAGGGGACCAATCAGCCCCAGCATTTT. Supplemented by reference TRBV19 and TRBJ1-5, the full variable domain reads DGGITQSPKYLFRKEGQNVTLSCEQNLNHDAMYWYRQDPGQGLRLIYYSQIVNDFQKGDIAEGYSVSREKKESFPLTVTSAQKNPTAFYLCASRDPGQGTNQPQHFGDGTRLSIL.

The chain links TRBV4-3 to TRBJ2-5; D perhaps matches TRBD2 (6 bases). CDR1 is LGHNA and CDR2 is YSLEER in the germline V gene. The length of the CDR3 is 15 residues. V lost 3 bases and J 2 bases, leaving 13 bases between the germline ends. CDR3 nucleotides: TGCGCCAGCAGCCAGGGCGCGGGGAAACAAGAGACCCAGTACTTC. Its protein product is CASSQGAGKQETQYF.

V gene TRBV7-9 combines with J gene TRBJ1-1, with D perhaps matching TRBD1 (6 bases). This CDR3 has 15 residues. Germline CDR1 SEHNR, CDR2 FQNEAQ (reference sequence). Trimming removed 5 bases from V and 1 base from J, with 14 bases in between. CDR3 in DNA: TGTGCCAGCAGCCCCAAAACGGGACAGAACACTGAAGCTTTCTTT. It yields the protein CASSPKTGQNTEAFF.

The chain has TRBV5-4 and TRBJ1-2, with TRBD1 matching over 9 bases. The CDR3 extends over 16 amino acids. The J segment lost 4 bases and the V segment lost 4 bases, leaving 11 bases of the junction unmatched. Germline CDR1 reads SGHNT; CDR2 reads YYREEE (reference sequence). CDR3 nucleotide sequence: TGTGCCAGCAGCAGGGGACAGGGAAGGGAGGGCTATGGCTACACCTTC. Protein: CASSRGQGREGYGYTF. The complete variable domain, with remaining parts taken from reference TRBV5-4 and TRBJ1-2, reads ETGVTQSPTHLIKTRGQQVTLRCSSQSGHNTVSWYQQALGQGPQFIFQYYREEENGRGNFPPRFSGLQFPNYSSELNVNALELDDSALYLCASSRGQGREGYGYTFGSGTRLTVV.

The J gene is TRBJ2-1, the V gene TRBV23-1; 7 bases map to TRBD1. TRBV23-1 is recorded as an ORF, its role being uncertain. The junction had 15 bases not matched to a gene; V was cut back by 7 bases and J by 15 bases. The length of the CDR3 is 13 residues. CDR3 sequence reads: CASTRAYRGSMFF. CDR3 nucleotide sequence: TGCGCCAGCACAAGGGCCTACAGGGGATCTATGTTCTTC.

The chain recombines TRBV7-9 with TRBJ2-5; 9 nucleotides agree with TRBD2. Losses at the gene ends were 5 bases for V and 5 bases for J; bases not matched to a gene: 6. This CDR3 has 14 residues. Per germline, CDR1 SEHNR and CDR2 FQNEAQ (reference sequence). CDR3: CASSRAGGGETQYF. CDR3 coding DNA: TGTGCCAGCAGCCGAGCGGGGGGCGGGGAGACCCAGTACTTC.

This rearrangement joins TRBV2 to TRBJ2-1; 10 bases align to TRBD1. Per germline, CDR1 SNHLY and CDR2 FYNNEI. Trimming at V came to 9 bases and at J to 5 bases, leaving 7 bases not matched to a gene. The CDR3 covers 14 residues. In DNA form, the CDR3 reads TGTGCCAGGACATGGGGGACAGGGGACAATGAGCAGTTCTTC. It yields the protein CARTWGTGDNEQFF.

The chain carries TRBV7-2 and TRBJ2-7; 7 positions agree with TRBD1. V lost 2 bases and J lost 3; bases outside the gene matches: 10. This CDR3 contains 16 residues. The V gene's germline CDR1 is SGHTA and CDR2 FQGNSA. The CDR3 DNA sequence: TGTGCCAGCAGCTTACCCACAGGGGATATCGGCTACGAGCAGTACTTC. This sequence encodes CASSLPTGDIGYEQYF. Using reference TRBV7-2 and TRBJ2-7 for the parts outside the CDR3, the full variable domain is GAGVSQSPSNKVTEKGKDVELRCDPISGHTALYWYRQSLGQGLEFLIYFQGNSAPDKSGLPSDRFSAERTGGSVSTLTIQRTQQEDSAVYLCASSLPTGDIGYEQYFGPGTRLTVT.

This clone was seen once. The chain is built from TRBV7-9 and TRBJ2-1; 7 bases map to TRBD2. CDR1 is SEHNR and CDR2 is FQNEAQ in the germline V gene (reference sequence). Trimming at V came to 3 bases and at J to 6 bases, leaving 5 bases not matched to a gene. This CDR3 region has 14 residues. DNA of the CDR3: TGTGCCAGCAGCTTGTCCGGGACTACCAATGAGCAGTTCTTC. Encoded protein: CASSLSGTTNEQFF.

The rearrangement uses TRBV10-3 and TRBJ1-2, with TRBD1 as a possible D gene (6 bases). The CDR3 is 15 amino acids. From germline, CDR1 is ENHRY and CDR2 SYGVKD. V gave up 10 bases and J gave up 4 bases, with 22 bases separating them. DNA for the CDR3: TGTGCCACCAAAACGGAGACAGGAACTACCTATGGCTACACCTTC. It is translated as CATKTETGTTYGYTF.

The chain's CDR3 is CATSDSTVVETQYF. In nucleotides, the CDR3 is TGTGCCACCAGTGACTCAACAGTGGTCGAGACCCAGTACTTC. This chain uses TRBV24-1 with TRBJ2-5; D unclear. Trimming shortened V by 4 bases and J by 5 bases, and 13 bases separated the two germline ends. CDR3 length equals 14 residues. Per the germline V gene, CDR1 is KGHDR and CDR2 is SFDVKD.